This section outlines one TCR beta chain sequence together with its context. The CDR3 sequence is 14 residues long. The V gene lost 0 bases and the J gene lost 4 bases, with 12 bases spanning the gap. Germline values: CDR1 GTSNPN, CDR2 SVGIG (reference sequence). These data come from a study of PD-L1 blockade in urothelial cancer. Data came from immunoSEQ multiplex PCR; TCRdb stores just in-frame clones and leaves some out. The profile covers approximately 100,000 clones, with around 90% appearing a single time and about 0.92% taken by the ten largest. The source of this sequence is a woman of 80 years or more with urothelial cancer. Sequences were derived from PBMCs, sampled around atezolizumab (anti-PD-L1) treatment. The rearrangement links TRBV30 to TRBJ1-1; perhaps TRBD1 as D (5 bases). The CDR3 DNA follows: TGTGCCTGGAGTGTTAGGGCAGGGCCCACTGAAGCTTTCTTT. Its protein is CAWSVRAGPTEAFF.